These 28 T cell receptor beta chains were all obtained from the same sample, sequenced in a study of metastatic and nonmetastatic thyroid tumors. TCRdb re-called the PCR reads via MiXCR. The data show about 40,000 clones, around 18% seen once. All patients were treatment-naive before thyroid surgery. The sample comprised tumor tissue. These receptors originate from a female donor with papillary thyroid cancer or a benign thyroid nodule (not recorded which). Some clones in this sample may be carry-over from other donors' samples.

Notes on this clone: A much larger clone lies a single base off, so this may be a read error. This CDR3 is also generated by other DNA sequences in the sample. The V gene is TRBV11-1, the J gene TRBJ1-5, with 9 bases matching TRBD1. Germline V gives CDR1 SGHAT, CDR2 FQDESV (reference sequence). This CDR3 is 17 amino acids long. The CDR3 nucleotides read TGCGCCAGCAGCTTAGAGGGCGGGACAGGGTACGATCAGCCCCAGCATTTT. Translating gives CASSLEGGTGYDQPQHF. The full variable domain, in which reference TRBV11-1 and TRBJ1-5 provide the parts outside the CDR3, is EAEVAQSPRYKITEKSQAVAFWCDPISGHATLYWYRQILGQGPELLVQFQDESVVDDSQLPKDRFSAERLKGVDSTLKIQPAELGDSAMYLCASSLEGGTGYDQPQHFGDGTRLSIL.

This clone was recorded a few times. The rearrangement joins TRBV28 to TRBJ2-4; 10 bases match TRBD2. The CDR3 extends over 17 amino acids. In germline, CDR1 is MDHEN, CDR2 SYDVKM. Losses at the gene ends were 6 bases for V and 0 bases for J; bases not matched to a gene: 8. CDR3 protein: CASRRTSGTLAKNIQYF. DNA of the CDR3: TGTGCCAGCAGACGGACTAGCGGAACCCTAGCCAAAAACATTCAGTACTTC.

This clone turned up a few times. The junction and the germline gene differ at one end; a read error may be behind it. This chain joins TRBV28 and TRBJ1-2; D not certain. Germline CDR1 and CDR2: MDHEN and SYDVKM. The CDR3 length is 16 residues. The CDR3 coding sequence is TGTGCCAGCATTTTATCTCTTGGACTTTCCAACTATGGCTACACCTTC. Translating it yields CASILSLGLSNYGYTF.

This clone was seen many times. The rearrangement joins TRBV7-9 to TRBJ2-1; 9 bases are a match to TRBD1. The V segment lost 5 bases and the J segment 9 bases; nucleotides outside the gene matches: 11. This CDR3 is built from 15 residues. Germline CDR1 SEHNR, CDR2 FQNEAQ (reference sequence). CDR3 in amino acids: CASSPGTGSRGEQFF. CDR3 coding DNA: TGTGCCAGCAGCCCCGGGACAGGGTCACGGGGTGAGCAGTTCTTC.

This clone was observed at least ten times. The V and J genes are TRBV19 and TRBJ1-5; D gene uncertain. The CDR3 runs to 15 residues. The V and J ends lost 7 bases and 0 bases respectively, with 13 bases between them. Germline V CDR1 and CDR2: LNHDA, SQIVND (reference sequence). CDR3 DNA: TGTGCCAGTACCCTATCCGGGCCTAGCAATCAGCCCCAGCATTTT. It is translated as CASTLSGPSNQPQHF.

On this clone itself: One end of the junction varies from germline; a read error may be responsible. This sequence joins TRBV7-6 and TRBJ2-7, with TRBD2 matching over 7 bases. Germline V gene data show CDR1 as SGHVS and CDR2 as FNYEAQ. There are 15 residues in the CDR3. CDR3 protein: CASSWERGLSFEQCF. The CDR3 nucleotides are TGTGCCAGCAGCTGGGAAAGGGGACTATCTTTCGAGCAGTGCTTC.

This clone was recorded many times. In nucleotides, the CDR3 is TGCGCCAGCAGCTTGGACTTGCTAGAGACCCAGTACTTC. Its protein is CASSLDLLETQYF. The genes are TRBV5-1 and TRBJ2-5; no firm D call. The V end was cut by 0 bases, the J end by 4 bases, with 7 bases between. Germline loops: CDR1 SGHRS, CDR2 YFSETQ. The CDR3 covers 13 residues.

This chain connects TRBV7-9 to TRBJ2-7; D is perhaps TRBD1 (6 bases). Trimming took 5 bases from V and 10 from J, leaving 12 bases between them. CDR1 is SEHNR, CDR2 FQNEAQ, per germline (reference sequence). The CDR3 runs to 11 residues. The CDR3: CASSLSGEQYF. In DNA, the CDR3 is TGTGCCAGCAGCCTTTCAGGGGAACAGTACTTC.

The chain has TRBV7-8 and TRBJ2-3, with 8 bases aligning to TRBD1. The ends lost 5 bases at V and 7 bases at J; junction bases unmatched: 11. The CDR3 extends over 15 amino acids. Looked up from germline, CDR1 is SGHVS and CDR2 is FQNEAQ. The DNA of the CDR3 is TGTGCCAGCAGCACTTCAGGGGGCATTCGATATACGCAGTATTTT. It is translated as CASSTSGGIRYTQYF.

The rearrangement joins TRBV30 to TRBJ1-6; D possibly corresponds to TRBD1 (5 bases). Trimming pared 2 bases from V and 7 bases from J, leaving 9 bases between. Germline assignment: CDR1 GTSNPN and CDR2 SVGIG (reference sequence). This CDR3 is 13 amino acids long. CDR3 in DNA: TGTGCCTGGAGTCAGGGCGTCAATTCACCCCTCCACTTT. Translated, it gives CAWSQGVNSPLHF. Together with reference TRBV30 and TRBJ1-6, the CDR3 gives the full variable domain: SQTIHQWPATLVQPVGSPLSLECTVEGTSNPNLYWYRQAAGRGLQLLFYSVGIGQISSEVPQNLSASRPQDRQFILSSKKLLLSDSGFYLCAWSQGVNSPLHFGNGTRLTVT.

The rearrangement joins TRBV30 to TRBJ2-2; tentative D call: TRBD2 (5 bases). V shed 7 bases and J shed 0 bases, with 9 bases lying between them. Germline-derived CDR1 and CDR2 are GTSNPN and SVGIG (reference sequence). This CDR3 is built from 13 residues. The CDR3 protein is CALTEANTGELFF. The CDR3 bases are TGTGCCTTGACGGAGGCGAACACCGGGGAGCTGTTTTTT.

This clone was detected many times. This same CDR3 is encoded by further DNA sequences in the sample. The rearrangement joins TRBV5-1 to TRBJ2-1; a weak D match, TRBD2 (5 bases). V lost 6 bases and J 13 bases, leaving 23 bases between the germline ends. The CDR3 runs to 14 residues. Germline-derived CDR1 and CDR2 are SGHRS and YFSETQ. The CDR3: CASTRGGSGAEQFF. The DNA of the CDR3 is TGCGCCAGCACGCGTGGCGGGTCGGGCGCTGAACAGTTCTTC.

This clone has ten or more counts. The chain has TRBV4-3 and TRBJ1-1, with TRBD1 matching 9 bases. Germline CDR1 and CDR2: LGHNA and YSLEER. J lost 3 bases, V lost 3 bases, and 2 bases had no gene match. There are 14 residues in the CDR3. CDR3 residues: CASSQRTGDTEAFF. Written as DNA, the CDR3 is TGCGCCAGCAGCCAGCGGACAGGGGACACTGAAGCTTTCTTT.

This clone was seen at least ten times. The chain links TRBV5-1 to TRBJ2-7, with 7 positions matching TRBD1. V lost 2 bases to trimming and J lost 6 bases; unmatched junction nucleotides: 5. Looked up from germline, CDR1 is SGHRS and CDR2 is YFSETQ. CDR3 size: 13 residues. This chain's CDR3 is CASSFDRALEQYF. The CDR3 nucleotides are TGCGCCAGCAGCTTCGACAGGGCCCTCGAGCAGTACTTC.

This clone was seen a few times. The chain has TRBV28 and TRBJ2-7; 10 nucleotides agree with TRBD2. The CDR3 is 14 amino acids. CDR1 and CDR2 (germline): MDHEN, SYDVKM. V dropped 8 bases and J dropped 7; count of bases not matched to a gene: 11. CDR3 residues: CASSTSGAFSEQYF. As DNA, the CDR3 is TGTGCCAGCTCTACTAGCGGGGCGTTTAGTGAGCAGTACTTC. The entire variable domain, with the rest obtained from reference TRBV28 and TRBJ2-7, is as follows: DVKVTQSSRYLVKRTGEKVFLECVQDMDHENMFWYRQDPGLGLRLIYFSYDVKMKEKGDIPEGYSVSREKKERFSLILESASTNQTSMYLCASSTSGAFSEQYFGPGTRLTVT.

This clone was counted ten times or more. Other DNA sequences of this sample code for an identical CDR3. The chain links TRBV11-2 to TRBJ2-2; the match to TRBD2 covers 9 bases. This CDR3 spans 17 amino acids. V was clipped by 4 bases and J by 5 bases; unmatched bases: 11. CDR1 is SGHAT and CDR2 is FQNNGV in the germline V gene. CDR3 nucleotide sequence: TGTGCCAGCAGCTCATATAGCGGGAGAGCGGGGACCGGGGAGCTGTTTTTT. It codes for CASSSYSGRAGTGELFF.

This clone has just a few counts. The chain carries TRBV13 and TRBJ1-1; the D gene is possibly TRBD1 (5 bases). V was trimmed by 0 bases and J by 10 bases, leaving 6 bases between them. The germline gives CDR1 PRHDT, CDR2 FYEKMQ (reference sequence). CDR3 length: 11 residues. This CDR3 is CASSLGQGAFF. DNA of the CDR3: TGTGCCAGCAGCTTAGGCCAGGGAGCTTTCTTT.

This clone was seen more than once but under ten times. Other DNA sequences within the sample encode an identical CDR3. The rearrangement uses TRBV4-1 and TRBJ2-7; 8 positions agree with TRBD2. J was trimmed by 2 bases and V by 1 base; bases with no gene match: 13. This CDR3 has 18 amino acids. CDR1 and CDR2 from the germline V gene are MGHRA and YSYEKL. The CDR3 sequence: CASSQAPLSGRVPYEQYF. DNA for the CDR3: TGCGCCAGCAGCCAAGCCCCATTAAGCGGGAGAGTTCCCTACGAGCAGTACTTC.

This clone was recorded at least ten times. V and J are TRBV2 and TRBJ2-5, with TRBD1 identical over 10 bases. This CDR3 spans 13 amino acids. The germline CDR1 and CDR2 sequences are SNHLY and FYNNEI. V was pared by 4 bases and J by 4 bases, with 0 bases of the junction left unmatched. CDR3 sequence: CASSGDRGETQYF. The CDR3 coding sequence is TGTGCCAGCAGTGGGGACAGGGGAGAGACCCAGTACTTC.

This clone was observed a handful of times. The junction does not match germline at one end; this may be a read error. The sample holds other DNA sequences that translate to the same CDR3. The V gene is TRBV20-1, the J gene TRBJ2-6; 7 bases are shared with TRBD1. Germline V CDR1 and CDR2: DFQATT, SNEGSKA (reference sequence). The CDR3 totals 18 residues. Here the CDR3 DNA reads TGCAGTGCTAGAGTTACAGGGGTCGGATTCTCTGGGGCCAACGTCCTGACCTTC. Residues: CSARVTGVGFSGANVLTF.

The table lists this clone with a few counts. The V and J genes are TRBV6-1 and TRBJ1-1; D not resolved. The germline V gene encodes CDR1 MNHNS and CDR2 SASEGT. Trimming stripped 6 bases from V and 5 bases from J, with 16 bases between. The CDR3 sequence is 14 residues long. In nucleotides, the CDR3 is TGTGCCAGCAGCAACATGGAGGGAGGAACTGAAGCTTTCTTT. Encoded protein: CASSNMEGGTEAFF.

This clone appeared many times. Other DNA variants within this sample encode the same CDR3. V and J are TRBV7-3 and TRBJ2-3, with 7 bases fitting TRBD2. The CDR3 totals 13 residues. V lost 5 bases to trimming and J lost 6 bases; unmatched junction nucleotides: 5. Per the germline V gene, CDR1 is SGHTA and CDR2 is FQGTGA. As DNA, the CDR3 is TGTGCCAGCAGCCGCGGGAGTGGGGATACGCAGTATTTT. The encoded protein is CASSRGSGDTQYF. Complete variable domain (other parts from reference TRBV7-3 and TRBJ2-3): GAGVSQTPSNKVTEKGKYVELRCDPISGHTALYWYRQSLGQGPEFLIYFQGTGAADDSGLPNDRFFAVRPEGSVSTLKIQRTERGDSAVYLCASSRGSGDTQYFGPGTRLTVL.

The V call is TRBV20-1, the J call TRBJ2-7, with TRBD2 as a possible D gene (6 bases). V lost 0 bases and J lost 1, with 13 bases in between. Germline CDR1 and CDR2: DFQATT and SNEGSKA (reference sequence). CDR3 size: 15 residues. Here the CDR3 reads CSARDLAGRSYEQYF. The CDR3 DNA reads TGCAGTGCTAGAGATCTCGCAGGGAGGTCCTACGAGCAGTACTTC.

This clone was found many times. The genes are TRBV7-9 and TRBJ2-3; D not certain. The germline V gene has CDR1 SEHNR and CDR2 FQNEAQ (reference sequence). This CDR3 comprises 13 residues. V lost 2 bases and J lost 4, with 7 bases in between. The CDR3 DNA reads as TGTGCCAGCAGCTTACTAGACGCAGATACGCAGTATTTT. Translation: CASSLLDADTQYF.

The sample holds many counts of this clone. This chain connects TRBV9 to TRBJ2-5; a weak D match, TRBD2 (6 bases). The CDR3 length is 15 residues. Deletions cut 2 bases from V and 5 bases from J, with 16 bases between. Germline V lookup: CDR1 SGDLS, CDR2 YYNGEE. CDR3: CASSVLSGLGETQYF. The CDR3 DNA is TGTGCCAGCAGCGTTCTCAGCGGGTTAGGGGAGACCCAGTACTTC.

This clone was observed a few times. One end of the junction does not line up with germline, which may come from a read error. Here the CDR3 DNA reads TGTGCCAGCAGTCAAGCCTACGAGCAGTACTTC. Amino acids: CASSQAYEQYF. This rearrangement joins TRBV6-1 to TRBJ2-7; D unclear. This CDR3 is built from 11 residues. The germline gives CDR1 MNHNS, CDR2 SASEGT.

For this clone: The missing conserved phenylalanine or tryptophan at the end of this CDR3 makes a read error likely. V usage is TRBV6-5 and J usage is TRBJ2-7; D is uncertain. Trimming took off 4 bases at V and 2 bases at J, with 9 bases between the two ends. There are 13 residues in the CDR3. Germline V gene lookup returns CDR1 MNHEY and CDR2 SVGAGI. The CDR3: CASSFRVTYEQYL. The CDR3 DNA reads TGTGCCAGCAGTTTTAGGGTTACCTACGAGCAGTACTTA.

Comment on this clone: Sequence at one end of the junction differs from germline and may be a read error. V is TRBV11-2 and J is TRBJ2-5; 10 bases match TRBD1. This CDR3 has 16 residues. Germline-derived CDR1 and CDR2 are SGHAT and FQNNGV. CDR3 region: CASSPPGTGVFKTQYF. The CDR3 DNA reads TGTGCCAGCAGCCCCCCCGGGACAGGGGTCTTTAAGACCCAGTATTTC. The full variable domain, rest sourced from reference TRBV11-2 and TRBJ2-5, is EAGVAQSPRYKIIEKRQSVAFWCNPISGHATLYWYQQILGQGPKLLIQFQNNGVVDDSQLPKDRFSAERLKGVDSTLKIQPAKLEDSAVYLCASSPPGTGVFKTQYFGPGTRLLVL.